This T cell receptor beta chain was sequenced for a study of blood T cell repertoires in COVID-19 (TCRdb year 2020). Regarding the complete study: Samples covering the acute and convalescent phases of COVID-19 were provided by collaborators in the United States, Italy and Spain. The material from the prospective study consisted of cDNA or gDNA derived from T cells, B-cell-depleted T cells, or PBMCs. Subjects who had been exposed to COVID-19, were actively infected with it, or had recovered from it provided the deeply sampled blood TCRbeta repertoires that made up the dataset. A freely available public database, intended as a resource for researchers studying the immune response to SARS-CoV-2, is where the repertoires were released. The samples were drawn from the first 160 participants of the ongoing ImmuneRACE study and from 950 to 1,500 subjects provided by 6 global collaborators. A de-identified subject ID, COVID-19 status, age in years and sex were almost always included in the sample metadata. Where available, HLA class I and class II types were obtained from metadata supplied by the sample provider rather than from assay-based typing.

Another Seattle source contributed samples from volunteer blood donors who had recovered from COVID-19. Collaborating institutions collected whole blood in K2EDTA tubes following their own protocols. For TCRbeta analysis, collaborators shipped samples in one of three forms: frozen whole blood, isolated PBMCs, or DNA extracted from either of those sample types. The study at large found these results: Clinical and demographic metadata were provided uncurated, with the amount varying by source and participant.

Notes on this clone: Its antigen is currently not known. Within one base of it there is no much larger clone, and no base qualities were kept.

TCRbeta CDR3 regions were amplified from genomic DNA using the immunoSEQ Assay, a bias-controlled multiplex PCR. Turning to the authors' computational methods: The number of nucleated cells in each sample was estimated from the amplification of reference gene primers within the assay. Sequence reads were collapsed and filtered to measure the absolute abundance of every unique TCRbeta CDR3 rearrangement. For each sample, productive Simpson clonality was calculated as the square root of Simpson's diversity index across productive rearrangements. TCRdb's version of the immuneACCESS table is confined to in-frame rearrangements and falls short of the full clone set. An unresolved V gene accounts for under half of the shortfall where checked; the remainder is of unknown origin. V, J and clone size are taken as reported in that table, and D and trimming were inferred from the DNA itself. The sample table records about 150,000 clones; around 73% of these occur just once. Roughly 9.8% of the sample belongs to the ten largest clones.

Sequencing used peripheral blood. The sequence was collected from a man aged 60-69 years who had recovered from COVID-19.

The CDR3 amino acid sequence is: CSASGHGGTGIVSYEQYF. The sequenced DNA is TGCAGTGCTAGTGGGCACGGGGGAACTGGGATCGTCTCCTACGAGCAGTACTTC. The chain is made from TRBV20-1 and TRBJ2-7; the D gene is possibly TRBD2, with 6 bases matching. Via the germline V gene (reference sequence), CDR1 is DFQATT and CDR2 SNEGSKA. Measured from the cysteine to the phenylalanine, the CDR3 is 18 residues long. The read is trimmed to its CDR3 DNA, 54 bases read in frame from base 1. V is shortened by 3 bases, J by 0 bases, and the region joining them spans 24 bases.